The clone carrying this TCR beta chain was recorded many times. What it binds is not known. Time point in this sample: longitudinal time-point 3. The study drew its healthy controls from blood bank volunteers in Maryland, USA. The unsorted libraries were generated from a total of 2 million PBMCs, which had been stored in RNAlater at -80 C. Template-switch 5'RACE cDNA synthesis added a 10-nucleotide unique molecular identifier. MiXCR was run by TCRdb on the 5' RACE reads, yielding one entry per CDR3 protein. The repertoire holds some 55,000 distinct CDR3 sequences, with more than 7% as singletons. V lost 0 bases, J lost 3 bases, and 6 bases stayed unmatched. Germline V gene lookup returns CDR1 DFQATT and CDR2 SNEGSKA (reference sequence). CDR3 length: 15 amino acids. These data are taken from a study of neurological immune-mediated disorders. Study-level findings and limits: Falling below healthy controls, multiple sclerosis showed the least TCR clonal expansion, while HTLV-1-associated myelopathy showed the most.

Sequencing was carried out using PBMCs. The J gene is TRBJ2-3, the V gene TRBV20-1, with TRBD2 identical over 7 bases. The source of this sequence is a woman between 40 and 55 years old in good health. The CDR3 loop reads CSARDFHGGTDTQYF. DNA for the CDR3: TGCAGTGCTAGAGATTTTCACGGGGGGACAGATACGCAGTATTTT.